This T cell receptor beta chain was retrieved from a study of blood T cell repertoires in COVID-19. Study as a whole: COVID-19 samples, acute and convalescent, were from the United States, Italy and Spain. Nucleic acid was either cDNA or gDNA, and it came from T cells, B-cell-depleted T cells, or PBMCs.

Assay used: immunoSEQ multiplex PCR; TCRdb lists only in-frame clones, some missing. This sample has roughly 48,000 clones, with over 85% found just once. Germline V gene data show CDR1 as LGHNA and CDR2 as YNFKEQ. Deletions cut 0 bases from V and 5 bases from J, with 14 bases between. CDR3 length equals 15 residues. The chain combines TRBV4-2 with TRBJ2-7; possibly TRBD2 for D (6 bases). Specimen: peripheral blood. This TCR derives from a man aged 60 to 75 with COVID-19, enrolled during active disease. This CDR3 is CASSQERGGGDEQYF. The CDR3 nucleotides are TGTGCCAGCAGCCAAGAGAGGGGAGGAGGGGACGAGCAGTACTTC.